Listed below are T cell receptor beta chains from one sample, sequenced in a study of tumour-infiltrating T cells in Burkitt lymphoma. Using immunoSEQ multiplex PCR, the repertoire was profiled, and TCRdb retains in-frame clones only, with some absent. The data contain about 3,300 clones, less than 15% of them seen just once; the ten biggest clones take up 7% to 8%. Sequenced sample: tumor tissue. These receptors came from a human donor with Burkitt lymphoma. CDR3s include the opening cysteine and the closing phenylalanine or tryptophan. The D gene is left open where the match is weak. Not all rows give a size; the values are once, few, many and, for expanded clones, a class.

cdr3_nt: TGTGCCAGTAGTTTCGCAAGGGCCACTGAAGCTTTCTTT
cdr3_aa: CASSFARATEAFF
j_call: TRBJ1-1
v_call: TRBV19
clone_size: few
d_call: NA

cdr3_nt: TGTGCCAGCAGTGGACAAGGGAGAGGGAACACCATATATTTT
cdr3_aa: CASSGQGRGNTIYF
j_call: TRBJ1-3
v_call: TRBV2
clone_size: NA
d_call: NA

cdr3_nt: TGTGCCAGCAGCTTTGTGGGACACCAGCCCAATGAGCAGTTCTTC
cdr3_aa: CASSFVGHQPNEQFF
j_call: TRBJ2-1
v_call: TRBV7-2
clone_size: few
d_call: NA

cdr3_nt: TGTGCCAGCAGCGCCCCTCCGGACACCGGGGAGCTGTTTTTT
cdr3_aa: CASSAPPDTGELFF
j_call: TRBJ2-2
v_call: TRBV9
clone_size: NA
d_call: NA

cdr3_nt: TGTGCCAGCAGTTACGAAGGGTCTGGAAACACCATATATTTT
cdr3_aa: CASSYEGSGNTIYF
j_call: TRBJ1-3
v_call: TRBV6-6
clone_size: NA
d_call: NA

cdr3_nt: TGTGCCACAGGGGGGGGCGACAATGAGCAGTTCTTC
cdr3_aa: CATGGGDNEQFF
j_call: TRBJ2-1
v_call: TRBV10-3
clone_size: few
d_call: NA

cdr3_nt: TGTGCCAGCAGCGGGGGGGCCGGGGAGCTGTTTTTT
cdr3_aa: CASSGGAGELFF
j_call: TRBJ2-2
v_call: TRBV9
clone_size: NA
d_call: NA

cdr3_nt: TGTGCCAGCAGCCCGACCACCGCGGCAGATAGCACTGAAGCTTTCTTT
cdr3_aa: CASSPTTAADSTEAFF
j_call: TRBJ1-1
v_call: TRBV7-8
clone_size: few
d_call: NA

cdr3_nt: TGTGCCAGTAGTATAGTCGGCGGCTACACCTTC
cdr3_aa: CASSIVGGYTF
j_call: TRBJ1-2
v_call: TRBV19
clone_size: NA
d_call: NA

cdr3_nt: TGTGCCAGATCCGAAAAACTGTTTTTT
cdr3_aa: CARSEKLFF
j_call: TRBJ1-4
v_call: TRBV5-3
clone_size: NA
d_call: NA

cdr3_nt: TGTGCCAGCAGCCCGAGGGTAGGGGAGCAGTTCTTC
cdr3_aa: CASSPRVGEQFF
j_call: TRBJ2-1
v_call: TRBV7-2
clone_size: NA
d_call: NA

cdr3_nt: TGTGCCAGTAGTATAGCAAGCAGGGGGAATTCACCCCTCCACTTT
cdr3_aa: CASSIASRGNSPLHF
j_call: TRBJ1-6
v_call: TRBV19
clone_size: NA
d_call: TRBD1